This TCR beta chain was recorded in a study of blood T cell repertoires in COVID-19. The wider study: Sites across the United States, Italy and Spain contributed samples from acute and convalescent COVID-19. Sources were T cells, B-cell-depleted T cells, or PBMCs; the material itself was cDNA or gDNA.

Source study methods: Using reference gene primer amplification, nucleated cell counts were estimated. Clones were sequenced by immunoSEQ multiplex PCR, and TCRdb holds only the in-frame ones, with some missing. V, J and clone size reflect that table, while D and trimming were determined from the DNA. The data hold 65,000 to 85,000 clones, with about 86% observed a single time. In germline, CDR1 is SQVTM, CDR2 ANQGSEA. V was clipped by 3 bases and J by 7 bases; unmatched bases: 9. The CDR3 consists of 13 residues. The chain joins TRBV29-1 to TRBJ2-7; 7 bases map to TRBD1. This TCR derives from a man in his forties or fifties with active COVID-19. Sequencing was done on a sample of peripheral blood. CDR3 nucleotides: TGCAGCGTTGACAGGACAGGACTTGGGGAGCAGTACTTC. Translation: CSVDRTGLGEQYF.